The 21 T cell receptor beta chains below all came from one sample that was sequenced in a study of blood T cell repertoires in COVID-19. Profiling relied on immunoSEQ multiplex PCR, and the TCRdb table lists in-frame clones only, not all of them. This table has 150,000 to 200,000 clones, approximately 80% appearing once. Sequenced sample: peripheral blood. These TCRs come from a man aged 60-69 years with acute or convalescent COVID-19.

This chain's CDR3 is CAWSEGGGTQPQHF. The CDR3 nucleotides are TGTGCCTGGAGTGAGGGGGGGGGAACTCAGCCCCAGCATTTT. The gene calls are TRBV30 and TRBJ1-5; D perhaps matches TRBD1 (6 bases). This CDR3 is built from 14 residues. V gave up 1 base and J gave up 6 bases, with 13 bases separating them. Germline V lookup: CDR1 GTSNPN, CDR2 SVGIG (reference sequence).

The V and J genes are TRBV14 and TRBJ1-2, with unresolved D. Germline V gene data show CDR1 as SGHDN and CDR2 as FVKESK. Trimming took 5 bases from V and 4 from J, leaving 17 bases between them. The CDR3 consists of 15 residues. CDR3 residues: CASSADALGSYGYTF. The CDR3 region has the DNA TGTGCCAGCAGCGCCGACGCCCTCGGGAGCTATGGCTACACCTTC. The full variable domain, rest sourced from reference TRBV14 and TRBJ1-2, is EAGVTQFPSHSVIEKGQTVTLRCDPISGHDNLYWYRRVMGKEIKFLLHFVKESKQDESGMPNNRFLAERTGGTYSTLKVQPAELEDSGVYFCASSADALGSYGYTFGSGTRLTVV.

The rearrangement links TRBV7-2 to TRBJ1-1; 10 bases match TRBD1. After removal of 4 bases from V and 6 bases from J, the junction contained 11 bases not matched to a gene. The CDR3 runs to 16 residues. Germline values: CDR1 SGHTA, CDR2 FQGNSA. The CDR3 region is CASSSGPGQGRSEAFF. The CDR3 nucleotides are TGTGCCAGCAGCTCAGGACCGGGACAGGGGAGGTCTGAAGCTTTCTTT.

With respect to this clone: Other DNA sequences in this specimen translate into the identical CDR3. V and J are TRBV12-5 and TRBJ2-5; D is unresolved. V was cut by 7 bases and J by 1 base, with 4 bases left in between. CDR3 length: 11 amino acids. CDR1 is LGHNT, CDR2 FRNRAP, per germline. DNA for the CDR3: TGTGCTAGTGCCCTCCAAGAGACCCAGTACTTC. Its translation: CASALQETQYF.

The rearrangement uses TRBV18 and TRBJ2-7; a weak D match, TRBD2 (6 bases). V lost 4 bases and J lost 0, with 10 bases in between. Germline V lookup: CDR1 KGHSH, CDR2 LQKENI. The CDR3 contains 14 residues. DNA for the CDR3: TGTGCCAGCTCACTGGGCGGGGTCTCCTACGAGCAGTACTTC. The encoded protein is CASSLGGVSYEQYF.

The chain joins TRBV7-9 to TRBJ2-1, with 9 bases aligning to TRBD1. The CDR3 is made up of 15 amino acids. CDR1 is SEHNR and CDR2 is FQNEAQ in the germline V gene (reference sequence). The ends lost 2 bases at V and 7 bases at J; junction bases unmatched: 6. The CDR3 nucleotides are TGTGCCAGCAGCTTATTGTACAGGGGGCTGAATGAGCAGTTCTTC. This translates into CASSLLYRGLNEQFF.

The chain couples TRBV11-3 to TRBJ2-2; perhaps TRBD2 as D (5 bases). CDR3 length equals 12 residues. The germline V gene has CDR1 SGHNT and CDR2 YENEEA. Trimming cost V 10 bases and J 1 base, with 7 bases left between them. CDR3 in DNA: TGTGCCATCGGGGAGAACACCGGGGAGCTGTTTTTT. Translation: CAIGENTGELFF. The whole variable domain, filled in from reference TRBV11-3 and TRBJ2-2, reads EAGVVQSPRYKIIEKKQPVAFWCNPISGHNTLYWYLQNLGQGPELLIRYENEEAVDDSQLPKDRFSAERLKGVDSTLKIQPAELGDSAVYLCAIGENTGELFFGEGSRLTVL.

The V call is TRBV6-2 or TRBV6-3, the J call TRBJ1-1, with D possibly TRBD1 on 6 matching bases. Trimming stripped 5 bases from V and 5 bases from J, with 18 bases between. This CDR3 comprises 15 residues. Germline values: CDR1 MNHEY, CDR2 SVGEGT. CDR3 sequence: CASSLGTTGRTEAFF. The CDR3 nucleotides are TGTGCCAGCAGTCTTGGGACTACAGGGAGGACTGAAGCTTTCTTT.

This chain links TRBV6-1 with TRBJ2-3; D might be TRBD2 (7 bases). Trimming pared 3 bases from V and 1 base from J, leaving 11 bases between. This CDR3 comprises 15 residues. Germline CDR1 MNHNS, CDR2 SASEGT. As DNA, the CDR3 is TGTGCCAGCAGTGAGGGGGGGGCGGGCACAGATACGCAGTATTTT. This codes for CASSEGGAGTDTQYF.

The chain joins TRBV7-2 to TRBJ2-7, with a weak D call TRBD2 (5 bases). The CDR3 has 12 amino acids. Trimming took off 1 base at V and 6 bases at J, with 7 bases between the two ends. Per the germline V gene, CDR1 is SGHTA and CDR2 is FQGNSA. The CDR3 reads CASSLELGEQYF. The CDR3, as DNA: TGTGCCAGCAGCTTAGAACTAGGCGAGCAGTACTTC.

The chain uses TRBV4-1 and TRBJ1-5; D unclear. This CDR3 has 14 residues. From germline, CDR1 is MGHRA and CDR2 YSYEKL. With 1 base removed from V and 1 base from J, the gap between germline ends came to 5 bases. CDR3 nucleotide sequence: TGCGCCAGCAGCCAAGTCCTCAGCAATCAGCCCCAGCATTTT. Its protein is CASSQVLSNQPQHF.

The chain combines TRBV2 with TRBJ2-5; a possible D gene is TRBD2 (5 bases). CDR1 is SNHLY, CDR2 FYNNEI, per germline. The V and J ends lost 0 bases and 5 bases respectively, with 10 bases between them. CDR3 length: 14 residues. CDR3 amino acids: CASSEAVRGETQYF. Here the CDR3 DNA reads TGTGCCAGCAGTGAAGCGGTTAGAGGGGAGACCCAGTACTTC.

The chain combines TRBV27 with TRBJ1-5; no definite D call. Germline V lookup: CDR1 MNHEY, CDR2 SMNVEV (reference sequence). This CDR3 contains 14 residues. Trimming pared 2 bases from V and 1 base from J, leaving 6 bases between. DNA for the CDR3: TGTGCCAGCAGTTTAAGAGGAAGCAATCAGCCCCAGCATTTT. Translation: CASSLRGSNQPQHF.

This clone was counted a few times. Here the CDR3 DNA reads TGTGCCAGCAGCTTACAGGGGGCATGGAGTGAGCAGTTCTTC. This sequence encodes CASSLQGAWSEQFF. The chain combines TRBV7-9 with TRBJ2-1, with 8 bases lining up with TRBD1. Germline CDR1 SEHNR, CDR2 FQNEAQ (reference sequence). The V segment lost 2 bases and the J segment 9 bases; nucleotides outside the gene matches: 6. This CDR3 comprises 14 residues.

V usage is TRBV5-6 and J usage is TRBJ2-7; 7 nucleotides match TRBD1. This CDR3 contains 14 residues. With V trimmed by 7 bases and J by 5 bases, 12 bases remained unmatched. Germline lookup yields CDR1 SGHDT and CDR2 YYEEEE. CDR3 loop: CASGRQGAYNEQYF. DNA of the CDR3: TGTGCCAGCGGGCGACAGGGTGCTTACAACGAGCAGTACTTC.

The chain couples TRBV6-5 to TRBJ1-2, with 7 bases matching TRBD1. J was trimmed by 4 bases and V by 2 bases; bases with no gene match: 7. The CDR3 sequence is 15 residues long. Per germline, CDR1 MNHEY and CDR2 SVGAGI. The CDR3 region has the DNA TGTGCCAGCAGTTACCGGAGGGGGCATGGCTATGGCTACACCTTC. The encoded protein is CASSYRRGHGYGYTF.

The chain combines TRBV5-1 with TRBJ1-2; 9 bases align to TRBD1. The J segment lost 7 bases and the V segment lost 0 bases, leaving 4 bases of the junction unmatched. The germline V gene encodes CDR1 SGHRS and CDR2 YFSETQ. This CDR3 has 14 amino acids. For the CDR3, the DNA is TGCGCCAGCAGCTTGGGGTCACAGGGGGCTGGCTACACCTTC. It is translated as CASSLGSQGAGYTF.

This chain links TRBV10-3 with TRBJ1-2; a possible D gene is TRBD1 (6 bases). V was cut by 2 bases and J by 3 bases, with 10 bases left in between. Germline loops: CDR1 ENHRY, CDR2 SYGVKD. The CDR3 spans 14 residues. Written as DNA, the CDR3 is TGTGCCATCAGTGAGGCTGGGGGCCACTATGGCTACACCTTC. Protein product: CAISEAGGHYGYTF.

The gene calls are TRBV15 and TRBJ2-5; no clear D. CDR3 length equals 15 residues. Per germline, CDR1 LNHNV and CDR2 YYDKDF (reference sequence). Trimming stripped 5 bases from V and 4 bases from J, with 17 bases between. The CDR3 DNA reads TGTGCCACCAGCCCAGATTACGGAGTTGGAGAGACCCAGTACTTC. It codes for CATSPDYGVGETQYF.

This chain connects TRBV6-1 to TRBJ2-7, with TRBD2 as a possible D gene (5 bases). Germline assignment: CDR1 MNHNS and CDR2 SASEGT. This CDR3 comprises 15 residues. V was trimmed by 1 base and J by 5 bases, leaving 15 bases between them. The CDR3 nucleotides are TGTGCCAGCAGTGAAGGGCCCGGGGAACACCACGAGCAGTACTTC. Encoded protein: CASSEGPGEHHEQYF.

This clone was recorded a few times. The chain joins TRBV5-8 to TRBJ1-5; 7 nucleotides agree with TRBD1. This CDR3 comprises 15 residues. Germline V gene sequence: CDR1 SGHTS, CDR2 YDEGEE. Germline trimming cut 4 bases from V and 2 bases from J; bases unmatched to any gene: 6. CDR3 in DNA: TGTGCCAGCAGCCCGGACAGGATACGCAATCAGCCCCAGCATTTT. This codes for CASSPDRIRNQPQHF.